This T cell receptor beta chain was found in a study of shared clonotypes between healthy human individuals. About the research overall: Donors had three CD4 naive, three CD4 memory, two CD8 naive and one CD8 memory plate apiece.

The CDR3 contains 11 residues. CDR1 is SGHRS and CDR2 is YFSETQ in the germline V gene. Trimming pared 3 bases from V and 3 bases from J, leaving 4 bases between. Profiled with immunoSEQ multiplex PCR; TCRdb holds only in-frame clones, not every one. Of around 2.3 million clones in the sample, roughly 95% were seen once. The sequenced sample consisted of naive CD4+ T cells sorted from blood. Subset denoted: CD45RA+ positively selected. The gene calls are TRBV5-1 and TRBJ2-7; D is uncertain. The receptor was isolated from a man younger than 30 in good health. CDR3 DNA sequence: TGCGCCAGCAGCTGGTACTACGAGCAGTACTTC. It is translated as CASSWYYEQYF.